This TCR beta chain was identified during a study of blood T cells in healthy people across ages. Germline V CDR1 and CDR2: SGHVS, FNYEAQ. V was pared by 4 bases and J by 10 bases, with 22 bases between. The CDR3 extends over 15 amino acids. Combining a sample-barcoded 5' primer with a J-beta primer mix, a second PCR ran for roughly 7 to 12 cycles. Each cDNA molecule was tagged by a template-switch adaptor that had 12 random nucleotides. TCRdb independently ran MiXCR on the 5' RACE reads; one entry per CDR3 protein. This sample has some 1.6 million distinct CDR3 sequences; almost 35% occur once, and the top ten carry around 10%. Total RNA, at least 5.5 micrograms per sample, came from PBMCs.

The sequence was collected from a woman aged 30 to 39 in good health. Sequenced sample: blood. The chain carries TRBV7-6 and TRBJ2-5; no reliable D call. CDR3 in amino acids: CASSSHEGSDVGQYF. The CDR3 bases are TGTGCCAGCAGCTCCCATGAAGGGTCGGACGTGGGCCAGTACTTC.